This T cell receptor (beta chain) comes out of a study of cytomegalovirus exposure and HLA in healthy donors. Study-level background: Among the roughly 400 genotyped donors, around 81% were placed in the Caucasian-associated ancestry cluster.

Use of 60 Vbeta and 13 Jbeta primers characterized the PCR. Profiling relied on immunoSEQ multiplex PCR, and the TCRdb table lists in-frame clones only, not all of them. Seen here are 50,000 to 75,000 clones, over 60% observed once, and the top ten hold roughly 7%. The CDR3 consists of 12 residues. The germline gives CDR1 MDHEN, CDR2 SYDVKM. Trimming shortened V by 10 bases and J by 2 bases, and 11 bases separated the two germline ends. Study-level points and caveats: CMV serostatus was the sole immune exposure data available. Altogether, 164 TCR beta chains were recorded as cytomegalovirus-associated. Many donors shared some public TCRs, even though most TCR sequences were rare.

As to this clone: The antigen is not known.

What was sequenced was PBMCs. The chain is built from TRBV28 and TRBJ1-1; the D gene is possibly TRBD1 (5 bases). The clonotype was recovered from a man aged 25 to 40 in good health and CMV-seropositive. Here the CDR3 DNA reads TGTGCCACCAAGGGGTCAAACACTGAAGCTTTCTTT. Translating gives CATKGSNTEAFF.